The sequence of this T cell receptor beta chain was determined in a study of blood T cell repertoires in COVID-19. Study details: Samples of COVID-19 (acute and convalescent) were obtained from the United States, Italy and Spain. From T cells, B-cell-depleted T cells, or PBMCs came the material, which was cDNA or gDNA.

As processed by the authors: Researchers report that nucleated cell counts were estimated from reference gene primer amplification. This table comes from immunoSEQ multiplex PCR, and its TCRdb copy is limited to in-frame clones, with some not included. D and trimming were read from the DNA, whereas the V and J calls and clone size are those reported in that table. The table includes some 240,000 clones, roughly 80% detected once. The germline V and J ends were trimmed by 4 bases and 4 bases, with 11 bases remaining between them. This CDR3 spans 13 amino acids. The V gene's germline CDR1 is SGHDT and CDR2 YYEEEE.

Sequenced sample: peripheral blood. The chain couples TRBV5-6 to TRBJ2-5, with D unresolved. The origin of this receptor is a woman aged 70-85 years with acute or convalescent COVID-19. CDR3 nucleotides: TGTGCCAGCAGCCTGGACCGTAGAGAGACCCAGTACTTC. Translated: CASSLDRRETQYF.